Following are 3 T cell receptor beta chains from one sample sequenced in a study of cytomegalovirus exposure and HLA in healthy donors. Primers for the PCR totalled 60 Vbeta and 13 Jbeta. Assay used: immunoSEQ multiplex PCR; TCRdb lists only in-frame clones, some missing. The data show about 120,000 clones, around 86% seen once. The sample taken for sequencing was PBMCs. Receptors were obtained from a woman aged 40 to 50 in good health and CMV-seronegative.

The genes are TRBV11-2 and TRBJ2-1; D is possibly TRBD1 (6 bases). The V and J ends lost 4 bases and 7 bases respectively, with 14 bases between them. Per germline, CDR1 SGHAT and CDR2 FQNNGV. The CDR3 spans 14 residues. This chain's CDR3 is CASSSTQGRNEQFF. The CDR3, as DNA: TGTGCCAGCAGCTCAACACAGGGTCGAAATGAGCAGTTCTTC. The variable domain in full, completed from reference TRBV11-2 and TRBJ2-1, reads EAGVAQSPRYKIIEKRQSVAFWCNPISGHATLYWYQQILGQGPKLLIQFQNNGVVDDSQLPKDRFSAERLKGVDSTLKIQPAKLEDSAVYLCASSSTQGRNEQFFGPGTRLTVL.

V usage is TRBV2 and J usage is TRBJ2-5; a possible D gene is TRBD1 (6 bases). Looked up from germline, CDR1 is SNHLY and CDR2 is FYNNEI. This CDR3 has 14 residues. Trimming removed 3 bases at V and 0 bases at J, with 8 bases between. CDR3 region: CASSEDRHQETQYF. The DNA for the CDR3 is TGTGCCAGCAGTGAGGACAGACACCAAGAGACCCAGTACTTC. The whole variable domain, remainder taken from reference TRBV2 and TRBJ2-5, is EPEVTQTPSHQVTQMGQEVILRCVPISNHLYFYWYRQILGQKVEFLVSFYNNEISEKSEIFDDQFSVERPDGSNFTLKIRSTKLEDSAMYFCASSEDRHQETQYFGPGTRLLVL.

The rearrangement uses TRBV5-1 and TRBJ2-1; 8 bases agree with TRBD2. There are 14 residues in the CDR3. Trimming at V came to 4 bases and at J to 8 bases, leaving 8 bases not matched to a gene. The germline V gene encodes CDR1 SGHRS and CDR2 YFSETQ. CDR3 sequence reads: CASSKGLGGDEQFF. The CDR3 nucleotides are TGCGCCAGCAGCAAGGGACTAGGAGGGGATGAGCAGTTCTTC.